Listed here are 21 T cell receptor beta chains from one sample, sequenced in a study of cytomegalovirus exposure and HLA in healthy donors. The PCR contained 60 Vbeta and 13 Jbeta primers. Sequenced by immunoSEQ multiplex PCR; TCRdb stores in-frame clones only, minus some. The table has 100,000 to 150,000 clones, around 77% seen once; the top ten hold 9.5% to 15%. Specimen: PBMCs. The receptors shown here come from a woman between 40 and 55 years old in good health and CMV-seropositive.

The chain has TRBV18 and TRBJ2-7, with D possibly TRBD2 on 5 matching bases. The length of the CDR3 is 16 residues. Trimming left V 6 bases short and J 0 bases short, with 18 bases between. The germline V gene has CDR1 KGHSH and CDR2 LQKENI. The CDR3 bases are TGTGCCAGCTCGACCCCAGGAGGAAGAGCCTCCTACGAGCAGTACTTC. The encoded protein is CASSTPGGRASYEQYF.

V is TRBV6-1 and J is TRBJ2-7; a weak D match, TRBD1 (5 bases). Germline V gene sequence: CDR1 MNHNS, CDR2 SASEGT. CDR3 size: 15 residues. V was shortened by 8 bases and J by 0 bases, with 17 bases between the two germline ends. The CDR3 bases are TGTGCCAGCTCGAAGGACGAAAGGGGCTCCTACGAGCAGTACTTC. Amino acids: CASSKDERGSYEQYF.

The chain has TRBV11-2 and TRBJ2-7; D is unresolved. V gave up 5 bases and J gave up 3 bases, with 8 bases separating them. The CDR3 is 12 residues long. Germline loops: CDR1 SGHAT, CDR2 FQNNGV. The CDR3 region has the DNA TGTGCCAGCAGCCCCCAAAACTACGAGCAGTACTTC. Amino acids: CASSPQNYEQYF.

The V gene is TRBV2, the J gene TRBJ2-6; D unclear. The CDR3 contains 16 residues. Trimming shortened V by 4 bases and J by 4 bases, and 14 bases separated the two germline ends. The V gene's germline CDR1 is SNHLY and CDR2 FYNNEI. CDR3 DNA sequence: TGTGCCAGCAGTGTGATTACAGCCGACGGGGCCAACGTCCTGACTTTC. As protein: CASSVITADGANVLTF.

The rearrangement uses TRBV11-3 and TRBJ2-7; TRBD1 matches 10 bases. Germline CDR1 reads SGHNT; CDR2 reads YENEEA. The CDR3 extends over 15 amino acids. V shed 2 bases and J 6 bases; nucleotides not matched to a gene: 7. CDR3 sequence: CASSLYPGQGSEQYF. As DNA, the CDR3 is TGTGCCAGCAGCTTATATCCGGGACAGGGGTCCGAGCAGTACTTC.

The V and J genes are TRBV7-9 and TRBJ2-7, with 10 bases identical to TRBD1. Germline V gene lookup returns CDR1 SEHNR and CDR2 FQNEAQ (reference sequence). The trim removed 10 bases at V and 7 bases at J, leaving 10 bases unmatched. The CDR3 is 13 residues long. The DNA of the CDR3 is TGTGCCAATTCGGGACAGGGGAAAATGGAGCAGTACTTC. Its protein is CANSGQGKMEQYF.

This chain links TRBV5-1 with TRBJ1-2; TRBD1 is a possible D gene (6 bases). Trimming removed 7 bases at V and 7 bases at J, with 20 bases between. Germline V gene data show CDR1 as SGHRS and CDR2 as YFSETQ. CDR3 length: 14 amino acids. The DNA for the CDR3 is TGCGCCAGCGCAGGCACAGGGTCAAGTTTTGGCTACACCTTC. Translated, it gives CASAGTGSSFGYTF.

A note on this clone: Relative to the germline gene, one junction end is altered; a read error may explain this. The J gene is TRBJ2-5, the V gene TRBV4-2; 11 bases are a match to TRBD2. This CDR3 has 19 amino acids. Germline V gene sequence: CDR1 LGHNA, CDR2 YNFKEQ. Here the CDR3 DNA reads TGTGCCAGCAGCCAAGATACGGGTAGCGGGAGGGCCGGGGGAGAGGCCCAGTACTTC. Protein: CASSQDTGSGRAGGEAQYF.

This clone is a singleton in its sample. This chain links TRBV2 with TRBJ1-1, with 9 bases that match TRBD1. This CDR3 spans 15 amino acids. CDR1 SNHLY and CDR2 FYNNEI come from the germline V gene. V lost 6 bases, J lost 3 bases, and 8 bases stayed unmatched. In DNA, the CDR3 is TGTGCCAGCAGGGGGGTGGGACAGGGTCACACTGAAGCTTTCTTT. Its translation is CASRGVGQGHTEAFF.

The CDR3 region is CASSQQLRSLAGGWETQYF. Written as DNA, the CDR3 is TGTGCCAGCAGCCAGCAGCTTAGGTCTCTAGCGGGAGGGTGGGAGACCCAGTACTTC. V and J are TRBV11-2 and TRBJ2-5; 12 nucleotides align to TRBD2. Germline trimming cut 5 bases from V and 5 bases from J; bases unmatched to any gene: 18. CDR3 length: 19 amino acids. CDR1 and CDR2 from the germline V gene are SGHAT and FQNNGV.

The chain couples TRBV2 to TRBJ2-5; 10 bases map to TRBD1. The CDR3 covers 15 residues. Unmatched junction bases numbered 7, after V lost 6 bases and J lost 3 bases. Germline V gene data show CDR1 as SNHLY and CDR2 as FYNNEI. The chain's CDR3 is CASSETGGEEETQYF. The CDR3 DNA sequence: TGTGCCAGCAGCGAGACAGGGGGCGAGGAAGAGACCCAGTACTTC. Full variable domain (remainder filled in from reference TRBV2 and TRBJ2-5): EPEVTQTPSHQVTQMGQEVILRCVPISNHLYFYWYRQILGQKVEFLVSFYNNEISEKSEIFDDQFSVERPDGSNFTLKIRSTKLEDSAMYFCASSETGGEEETQYFGPGTRLLVL.

This chain links TRBV19 with TRBJ1-2, with D uncertain. Between the trimmed V and J ends, which lost 4 bases and 4 bases, there was a span of 4 bases. Germline CDR1 reads LNHDA; CDR2 reads SQIVND (reference sequence). This CDR3 contains 11 residues. Here the CDR3 reads CASSNSYGYTF. The CDR3 DNA sequence: TGTGCCAGTAGTAACAGCTATGGCTACACCTTC. Full variable domain (missing parts from reference TRBV19 and TRBJ1-2): DGGITQSPKYLFRKEGQNVTLSCEQNLNHDAMYWYRQDPGQGLRLIYYSQIVNDFQKGDIAEGYSVSREKKESFPLTVTSAQKNPTAFYLCASSNSYGYTFGSGTRLTVV.

This chain connects TRBV28 to TRBJ2-7, with 8 positions matching TRBD2. This CDR3 region has 15 residues. The J segment lost 2 bases and the V segment lost 6 bases, leaving 9 bases of the junction unmatched. Per the germline V gene, CDR1 is MDHEN and CDR2 is SYDVKM. The CDR3 bases are TGTGCCAGCAGCCCCGTAGTAGCGGGGCCCTACGAGCAGTACTTC. The encoded protein is CASSPVVAGPYEQYF. The full variable domain, rest sourced from reference TRBV28 and TRBJ2-7, is DVKVTQSSRYLVKRTGEKVFLECVQDMDHENMFWYRQDPGLGLRLIYFSYDVKMKEKGDIPEGYSVSREKKERFSLILESASTNQTSMYLCASSPVVAGPYEQYFGPGTRLTVT.

The V call is TRBV4-1, the J call TRBJ2-1; a weak D match, TRBD1 (5 bases). The germline V and J ends were trimmed by 6 bases and 1 base, with 10 bases remaining between them. CDR3 length: 14 residues. Germline V gene data show CDR1 as MGHRA and CDR2 as YSYEKL. This chain's CDR3 is CASSLAGSYNEQFF. In DNA form, the CDR3 reads TGCGCCAGCAGTCTGGCAGGGTCCTACAATGAGCAGTTCTTC.

The rearrangement links TRBV28 to TRBJ1-1; the match to TRBD1 covers 9 bases. The length of the CDR3 is 14 residues. Looked up from germline, CDR1 is MDHEN and CDR2 is SYDVKM. V lost 2 bases and J lost 6; bases outside the gene matches: 4. The CDR3 DNA is TGTGCCAGCAGTTTACCGGACAGGGGAGCTGAAGCTTTCTTT. It translates to CASSLPDRGAEAFF. The whole variable domain, remainder taken from reference TRBV28 and TRBJ1-1, is DVKVTQSSRYLVKRTGEKVFLECVQDMDHENMFWYRQDPGLGLRLIYFSYDVKMKEKGDIPEGYSVSREKKERFSLILESASTNQTSMYLCASSLPDRGAEAFFGQGTRLTVV.

The CDR3, as DNA: TGTGCCTGGTCCCAACAGGGTTCTGGCTACACCTTC. This encodes CAWSQQGSGYTF. The chain couples TRBV30 to TRBJ1-2; D may be TRBD1 (6 bases). Per germline, CDR1 GTSNPN and CDR2 SVGIG (reference sequence). Trimming pared 5 bases from V and 7 bases from J, leaving 14 bases between. The CDR3 has 12 residues.

The chain uses TRBV7-9 and TRBJ1-4; TRBD1 is a possible D gene (6 bases). Trimming removed 5 bases at V and 10 bases at J, with 17 bases between. Per germline, CDR1 SEHNR and CDR2 FQNEAQ (reference sequence). The CDR3 length is 14 residues. This chain's CDR3 is CASSPTGMYGKLFF. For the CDR3, the DNA is TGTGCCAGCAGCCCTACAGGGATGTACGGAAAACTGTTTTTT.

This sequence joins TRBV4-1 and TRBJ2-1; no reliable D call. Trimming shortened V by 3 bases and J by 7 bases, and 4 bases separated the two germline ends. The CDR3 has 11 amino acids. CDR1 MGHRA and CDR2 YSYEKL come from the germline V gene. This CDR3 reads CASSQTNEQFF. The CDR3, as DNA: TGCGCCAGCAGCCAGACAAATGAGCAGTTCTTC.

The CDR3 protein is CASSGGTGRGYTF. Written as DNA, the CDR3 is TGTGCCAGCTCGGGCGGGACAGGGAGAGGCTACACCTTC. The chain recombines TRBV7-3 with TRBJ1-2, with TRBD1 identical over 9 bases. There are 13 residues in the CDR3. The J segment lost 8 bases and the V segment lost 8 bases, leaving 9 bases of the junction unmatched. Germline CDR1 is SGHTA and CDR2 is FQGTGA.

The V and J genes are TRBV5-1 and TRBJ2-7, with TRBD2 matching 13 bases. The CDR3 is 17 amino acids. Germline lookup yields CDR1 SGHRS and CDR2 YFSETQ. V lost 0 bases, J lost 0 bases, and 3 bases stayed unmatched. CDR3 protein: CASSLGTSGSSSYEQYF. CDR3 in DNA: TGCGCCAGCAGCTTGGGGACTAGCGGGAGTAGCTCCTACGAGCAGTACTTC.

The chain is built from TRBV11-2 and TRBJ1-1, with D perhaps matching TRBD1 (5 bases). This CDR3 has 15 amino acids. Germline CDR1 is SGHAT and CDR2 is FQNNGV. V was cut by 1 base and J by 3 bases, with 12 bases left in between. The CDR3 protein is CASSLVPGRDTEAFF. CDR3 nucleotides: TGTGCCAGCAGCTTAGTACCGGGCAGGGACACTGAAGCTTTCTTT.